This T cell receptor beta chain is from a study of T-cell memory formation after mild COVID-19. Study details: Across donors, TCR clusters were largely donor specific.

Whole-study results and caveats: Memory sampled before infection contained some responding clones, suggesting cross-reactive memory joined. There was a balanced CD4/CD8 profile in clones contracting day 15 to 85, and later expanders leaned CD4+.

This CDR3 is built from 13 residues. Germline V gene lookup returns CDR1 DFQATT and CDR2 SNEGSKA (reference sequence). V lost 6 bases and J lost 5, with 15 bases in between. Via MiXCR, TCRdb re-called the 5' RACE reads, giving one row per CDR3 protein. The sample has 350,000 to 500,000 distinct CDR3 sequences; 20% to 30% are singletons. For this clonotype: The antigen remains unidentified.

The rearrangement uses TRBV20-1 and TRBJ2-3; the D is unclear. The specimen was PBMCs or a T cell subset sorted from them (not recorded which). This sequence originates from an adult woman who had mild COVID-19 (a few samples of this study predate the infection). Cell type and time point are not known. In DNA, the CDR3 is TGCAGTGCAACGGGTCCCATAGGAGATACGCAGTATTTT. Translated: CSATGPIGDTQYF.